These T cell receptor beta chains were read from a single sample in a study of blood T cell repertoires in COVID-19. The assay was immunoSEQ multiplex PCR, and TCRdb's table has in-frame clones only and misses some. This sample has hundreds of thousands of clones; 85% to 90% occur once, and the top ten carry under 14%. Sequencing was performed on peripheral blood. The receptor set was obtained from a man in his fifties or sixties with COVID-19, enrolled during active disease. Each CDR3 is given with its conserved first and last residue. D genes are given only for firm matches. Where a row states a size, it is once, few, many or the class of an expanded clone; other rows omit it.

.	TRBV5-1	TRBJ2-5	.	CASSPGDGGSGTQYF	TGCGCCAGCAGCCCCGGGGACGGAGGGAGCGGGACCCAGTACTTC
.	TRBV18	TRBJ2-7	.	CASSPTRSGPYEQYF	TGTGCCAGCTCACCAACCCGAAGCGGCCCCTACGAGCAGTACTTC
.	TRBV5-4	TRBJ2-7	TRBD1	CASSLAGGQSYEQYF	TGTGCCAGCAGCTTGGCAGGGGGCCAGAGTTACGAGCAGTACTTC
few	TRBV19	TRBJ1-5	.	CASSGQTNQPQHF	TGTGCCAGTAGTGGACAGACTAATCAGCCCCAGCATTTT
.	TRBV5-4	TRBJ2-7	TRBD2	CASSEGLAGVGYEQYF	TGTGCCAGCAGCGAGGGACTAGCGGGAGTAGGTTACGAGCAGTACTTC
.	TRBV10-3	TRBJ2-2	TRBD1	CAIMRTGDTGELFF	TGTGCCATCATGAGGACAGGGGACACCGGGGAGCTGTTTTTT
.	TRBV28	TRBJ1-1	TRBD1	CASSLVIWGTGDAAFF	TGTGCCAGCAGTTTAGTCATCTGGGGGACAGGGGATGCAGCTTTCTTT
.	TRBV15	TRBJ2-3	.	CAIHEWGVTDTQYF	TGTGCCATTCATGAATGGGGGGTCACAGATACGCAGTATTTT
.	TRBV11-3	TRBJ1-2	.	CASNQRTPTNYGYTF	TGTGCCAGCAACCAAAGGACACCTACTAACTATGGCTACACCTTC
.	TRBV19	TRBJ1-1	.	CASTSGQGYTEAFF	TGTGCCAGTACATCGGGGCAGGGGTACACTGAAGCTTTCTTT
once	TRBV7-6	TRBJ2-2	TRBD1	CASSLGTGFSGELFF	TGTGCCAGCAGCTTAGGGACAGGGTTTTCCGGGGAGCTGTTTTTT
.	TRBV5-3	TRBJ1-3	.	CARSLSGRPTIYF	TGTGCCAGAAGCTTGTCAGGCCGGCCGACCATATATTTT
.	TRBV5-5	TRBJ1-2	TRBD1	CASSRDSRYGYTF	TGTGCCAGCAGCCGGGACAGCAGATATGGCTACACCTTC
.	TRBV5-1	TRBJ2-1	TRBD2	CASTHSGTYNEQFF	TGCGCCAGCACCCATAGCGGGACCTACAATGAGCAGTTCTTC
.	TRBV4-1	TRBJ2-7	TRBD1	CASSQTGRYEQYF	TGCGCCAGCAGCCAGACAGGGCGCTACGAGCAGTACTTC
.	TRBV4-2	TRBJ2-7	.	CASSSWPGDYEQYF	TGTGCCAGCAGCTCCTGGCCCGGAGACTACGAGCAGTACTTC
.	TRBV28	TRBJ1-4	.	CASTGGQGIEKLFF	TGTGCCAGCACTGGGGGCCAGGGAATTGAAAAACTGTTTTTT
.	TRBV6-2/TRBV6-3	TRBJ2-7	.	CASSVGGEQYF	TGTGCCAGCAGTGTCGGGGGCGAGCAGTACTTC
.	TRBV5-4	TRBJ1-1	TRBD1	CASSFPTGQTEAFF	TGTGCCAGCAGCTTTCCGACAGGGCAGACTGAAGCTTTCTTT
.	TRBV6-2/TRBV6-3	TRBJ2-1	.	CASSPVWGTSYEQFF	TGTGCCAGCAGCCCAGTGTGGGGGACAAGCTATGAGCAGTTCTTC
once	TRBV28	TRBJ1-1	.	CASSSSDREAFF	.
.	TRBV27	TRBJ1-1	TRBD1	CASSFNRGGITEAFF	TGTGCCAGCAGTTTTAACAGGGGGGGGATCACTGAAGCTTTCTTT
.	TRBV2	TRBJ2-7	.	CASTLRGLQYF	TGTGCCAGCACCCTCCGGGGACTGCAGTACTTC
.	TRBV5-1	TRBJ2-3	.	CASRFSNSVTDTQYF	TGCGCCAGCAGATTTTCGAACAGTGTCACAGATACGCAGTATTTT
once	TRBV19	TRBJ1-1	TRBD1	CASIYRTGVIIEAFF	TGTGCCAGTATTTACCGGACAGGCGTTATTATAGAAGCTTTCTTT
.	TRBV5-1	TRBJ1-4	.	CASSLMSGVGEKLFF	TGCGCCAGCAGCTTAATGTCAGGGGTGGGTGAAAAACTGTTTTTT
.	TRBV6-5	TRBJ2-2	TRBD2	CASRVGLAGAGELFF	TGTGCCAGCAGGGTGGGACTAGCGGGAGCCGGGGAGCTGTTTTTT
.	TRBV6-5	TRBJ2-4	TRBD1	CASTGTGVTKNIQYF	TGTGCCAGCACGGGGACAGGGGTGACCAAAAACATTCAGTACTTC
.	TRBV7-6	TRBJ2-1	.	CASSIDFTYNEQFF	TGTGCCAGCAGCATAGACTTTACCTACAATGAGCAGTTCTTC
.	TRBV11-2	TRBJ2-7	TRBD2	CASSFGTSGPREQYF	TGTGCCAGCAGCTTCGGGACTAGCGGGCCACGCGAGCAGTACTTC
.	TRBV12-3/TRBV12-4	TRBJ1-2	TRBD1	CASSLEGARGYTF	TGTGCCAGCAGTTTAGAGGGGGCGCGGGGCTACACCTTC
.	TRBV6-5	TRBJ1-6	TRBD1	CASTGTANNSPLHF	TGTGCCAGCACCGGGACAGCGAATAATTCACCCCTCCACTTT
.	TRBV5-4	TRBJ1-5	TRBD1	CASSIGPRQGFNQPQHF	TGTGCCAGCAGCATAGGACCTCGACAGGGTTTCAATCAGCCCCAGCATTTT
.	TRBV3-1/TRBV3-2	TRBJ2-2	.	CASSQESQGNTGELFF	TGTGCCAGCAGCCAAGAAAGCCAGGGGAACACCGGGGAGCTGTTTTTT
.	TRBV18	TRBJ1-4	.	CASSRQQTNEKLFF	TGTGCCAGCTCACGACAGCAGACAAATGAAAAACTGTTTTTT
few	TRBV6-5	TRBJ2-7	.	CASSYSRSYEQYF	TGTGCCAGCAGTTACTCGAGATCCTACGAGCAGTACTTC
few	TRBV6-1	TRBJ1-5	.	CASSGKGQTRSNQPQHF	TGTGCCAGCAGTGGGAAAGGACAGACCCGTAGCAATCAGCCCCAGCATTTT
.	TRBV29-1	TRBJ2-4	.	CSVADYHTIRRAKNIQYF	TGCAGCGTTGCGGACTATCACACCATCCGTAGGGCCAAAAACATTCAGTACTTC
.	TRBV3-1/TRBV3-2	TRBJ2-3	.	CASSPLSTDTQYF	TGTGCCAGCAGCCCACTAAGCACAGATACGCAGTATTTT
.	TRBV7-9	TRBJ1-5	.	CASSAGGNSNQPQHF	TGTGCCAGCAGTGCTGGGGGCAATAGCAATCAGCCCCAGCATTTT
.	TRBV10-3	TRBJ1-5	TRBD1	CASSQGATFQPQHF	TGTGCCTCTTCCCAGGGGGCTACTTTTCAGCCCCAGCATTTT
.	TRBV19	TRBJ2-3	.	CASTIGGIDTQYF	TGTGCCAGTACGATAGGCGGGATAGATACGCAGTATTTT
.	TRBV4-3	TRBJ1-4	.	CASSRRRSANEKLFF	TGCGCCAGCAGCCGTCGGAGGTCGGCTAATGAAAAACTGTTTTTT
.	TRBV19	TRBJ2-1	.	CASSIRPSGEQFF	TGTGCCAGTAGTATAAGGCCGAGCGGTGAGCAGTTCTTC
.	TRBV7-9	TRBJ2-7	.	CASSLLPEGSYEQYF	TGTGCCAGCAGCTTACTTCCGGAGGGTTCCTACGAGCAGTACTTC
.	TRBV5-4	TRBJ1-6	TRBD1	CASSRKTGANSPLHF	TGTGCCAGCAGCCGCAAAACAGGGGCTAATTCACCCCTCCACTTT
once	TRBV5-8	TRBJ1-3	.	CASSLGTASGNTIYF	TGTGCCAGCAGCTTGGGGACAGCCTCTGGAAACACCATATATTTT
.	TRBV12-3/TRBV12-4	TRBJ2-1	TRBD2	CASSLGLATGQFF	TGTGCCAGCAGTTTGGGACTAGCAACTGGGCAGTTCTTC
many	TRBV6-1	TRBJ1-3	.	CASSEELYSGNTIYF	TGTGCCAGCAGTGAAGAACTTTACTCTGGAAACACCATATATTTT
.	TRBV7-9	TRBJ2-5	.	CASSLRPSVTYTETQYF	TGTGCCAGCAGCTTACGTCCAAGCGTGACCTATACGGAGACCCAGTACTTC
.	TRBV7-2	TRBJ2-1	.	CASSDSSYNEQFF	TGTGCCAGCAGTGATAGCTCCTACAATGAGCAGTTCTTC
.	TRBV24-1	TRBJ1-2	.	CATSDLEGTDYGYTF	TGTGCCACCAGTGATTTGGAGGGCACAGACTATGGCTACACCTTC
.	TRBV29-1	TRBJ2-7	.	CSAEGAYEQYF	TGCAGCGCCGAAGGAGCCTACGAGCAGTACTTC
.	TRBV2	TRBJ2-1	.	CASRRTGDRTYNEQFF	TGTGCCAGCAGACGGACGGGGGACAGAACCTACAATGAGCAGTTCTTC
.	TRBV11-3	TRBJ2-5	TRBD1	CASSLGQGPQETQYF	TGTGCCAGCAGCTTAGGACAGGGGCCCCAAGAGACCCAGTACTTC
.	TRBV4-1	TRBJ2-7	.	CASSLIFRGNKYEQYF	TGCGCCAGCAGCTTAATATTCAGGGGTAATAAGTACGAGCAGTACTTC
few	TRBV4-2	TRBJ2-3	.	CASSQDSLSTDTQYF	TGTGCCAGCAGCCAAGATTCCTTGAGCACAGATACGCAGTATTTT
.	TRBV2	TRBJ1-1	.	CASRANYMTDREAFF	TGTGCCAGCCGTGCTAATTATATGACGGACAGAGAAGCTTTCTTT
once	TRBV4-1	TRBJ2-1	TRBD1	CASSQDLGTGGNEQFF	TGCGCCAGCAGCCAAGATCTCGGGACAGGGGGAAATGAGCAGTTCTTC
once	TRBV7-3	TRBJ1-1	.	CASSLTKQGNTEAFF	TGTGCCAGCAGCTTAACTAAGCAGGGAAACACTGAAGCTTTCTTT